The present T cell receptor (beta chain) was sequenced within a study of shared clonotypes between healthy human individuals. The study, taken as a whole, reports: An effect of sequencing depth on clonotype sharing among donors was expected. Sharing across four donors was highest in naive CD4 (approximately 5%) and lowest in memory CD8 (around 0.4%).

Profiled with immunoSEQ multiplex PCR; TCRdb holds only in-frame clones, not every one. The top ten hold approximately 1.5% of the sample, which has about 980,000 clones, 70% to 85% seen once. Trimming pared 0 bases from V and 6 bases from J, leaving 13 bases between. Germline values: CDR1 SGHNT, CDR2 YYREEE (reference sequence). The CDR3 covers 15 residues. A note on this clone: What it binds is not known.

The donors were adults (healthy and HIV-negative) with no recent acute infections or vaccinations. Sequencing was done on a sample of memory CD4+ T cells sorted from blood. Sample subset: CD45RA-negative fraction. The TCR comes from a man younger than 35 in good health. The chain has TRBV5-4 and TRBJ2-1; unclear D gene. The CDR3 coding sequence is TGTGCCAGCAGCTTGGGGACCTCCGAGGTCAATGAGCAGTTCTTC. It encodes CASSLGTSEVNEQFF.